The entry that follows covers one TCR beta chain sequence. The antigen is unknown. The data derive from a study of cytomegalovirus exposure and HLA in healthy donors. Study-wide results and limits: Researchers reported that three CMV-associated chains were confirmed in vitro as CMV antigen-specific.

PCR involved 60 Vbeta and 13 Jbeta primers. Produced via immunoSEQ multiplex PCR; TCRdb's table is partial and in-frame only. The data show about 150,000 clones, over 60% seen once. The CDR3 has 16 residues. CDR1 and CDR2 from the germline V gene are SGHRS and YFSETQ. V was clipped by 4 bases and J by 1 base; unmatched bases: 8. While unrecorded immune exposures were likely, the donors were nominally healthy when sampled. The TCR was taken from a woman between 40 and 50 years old in good health and CMV-seronegative. This chain links TRBV5-1 with TRBJ2-5; TRBD2 aligns across 9 bases. The sequencing input was PBMCs. In DNA form, the CDR3 reads TGCGCCAGCAGCCTGGGACTAGCTAGGGGCCAAGAGACCCAGTACTTC. Translated, it gives CASSLGLARGQETQYF. The variable domain in full, completed from reference TRBV5-1 and TRBJ2-5, reads KAGVTQTPRYLIKTRGQQVTLSCSPISGHRSVSWYQQTPGQGLQFLFEYFSETQRNKGNFPGRFSGRQFSNSRSEMNVSTLELGDSALYLCASSLGLARGQETQYFGPGTRLLVL.